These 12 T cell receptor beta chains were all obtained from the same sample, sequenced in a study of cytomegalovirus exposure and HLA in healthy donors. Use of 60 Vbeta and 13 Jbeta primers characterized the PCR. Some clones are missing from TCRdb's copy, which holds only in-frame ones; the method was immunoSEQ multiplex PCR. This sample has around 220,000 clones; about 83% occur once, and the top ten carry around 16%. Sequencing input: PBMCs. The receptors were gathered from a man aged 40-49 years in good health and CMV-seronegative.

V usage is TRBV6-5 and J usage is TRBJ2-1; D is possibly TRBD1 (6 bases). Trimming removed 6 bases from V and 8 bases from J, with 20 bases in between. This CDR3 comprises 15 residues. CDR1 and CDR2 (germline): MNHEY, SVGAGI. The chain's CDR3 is CASRKQGRFTDEQFF. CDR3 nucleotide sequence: TGTGCCAGCAGGAAACAGGGAAGGTTTACCGATGAGCAGTTCTTC.

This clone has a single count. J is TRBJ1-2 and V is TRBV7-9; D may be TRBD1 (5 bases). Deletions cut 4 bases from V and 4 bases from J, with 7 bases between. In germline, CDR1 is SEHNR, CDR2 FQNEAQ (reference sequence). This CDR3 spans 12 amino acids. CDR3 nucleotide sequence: TGTGCCAGCAGCTACGACAGCTATGGCTACACCTTC. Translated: CASSYDSYGYTF.

CDR3 residues: CASNVQGDTEAFF. The CDR3 DNA reads TGTGCCAGCAATGTACAGGGAGATACTGAAGCTTTCTTT. V gene TRBV2 combines with J gene TRBJ1-1; possibly TRBD1 for D (6 bases). V was cut by 7 bases and J by 5 bases, with 14 bases left in between. CDR3 length: 13 amino acids. CDR1 is SNHLY and CDR2 is FYNNEI in the germline V gene.

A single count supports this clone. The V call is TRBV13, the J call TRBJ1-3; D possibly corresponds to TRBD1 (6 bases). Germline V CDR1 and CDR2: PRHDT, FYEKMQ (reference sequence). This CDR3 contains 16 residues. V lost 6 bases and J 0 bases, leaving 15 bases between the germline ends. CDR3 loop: CASSYSRGGSGNTIYF. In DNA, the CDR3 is TGTGCCAGCAGTTATTCGAGAGGGGGCTCTGGAAACACCATATATTTT.

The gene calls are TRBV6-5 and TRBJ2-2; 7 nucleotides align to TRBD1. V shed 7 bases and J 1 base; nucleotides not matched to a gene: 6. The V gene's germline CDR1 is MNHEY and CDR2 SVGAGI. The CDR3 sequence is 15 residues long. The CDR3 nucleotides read TGTGCCAGCACTAATACAGGGGTGAACACCGGGGAGCTGTTTTTT. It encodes CASTNTGVNTGELFF.

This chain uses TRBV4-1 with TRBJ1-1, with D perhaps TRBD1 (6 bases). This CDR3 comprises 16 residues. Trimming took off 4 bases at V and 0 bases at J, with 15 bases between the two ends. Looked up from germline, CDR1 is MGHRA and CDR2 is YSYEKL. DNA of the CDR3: TGCGCCAGCAGCCTTTCACCAGGGGATATGAACACTGAAGCTTTCTTT. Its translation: CASSLSPGDMNTEAFF.

The CDR3 DNA is TGCGCCAGCAGCCAAGATGAGGCAGGGAGGGACTATGGCTACACCTTC. Amino acids: CASSQDEAGRDYGYTF. The gene calls are TRBV4-3 and TRBJ1-2; perhaps TRBD1 as D (5 bases). The CDR3 loop spans 16 amino acids. The V gene lost 0 bases and the J gene lost 3 bases, with 14 bases spanning the gap. Germline assignment: CDR1 LGHNA and CDR2 YSLEER.

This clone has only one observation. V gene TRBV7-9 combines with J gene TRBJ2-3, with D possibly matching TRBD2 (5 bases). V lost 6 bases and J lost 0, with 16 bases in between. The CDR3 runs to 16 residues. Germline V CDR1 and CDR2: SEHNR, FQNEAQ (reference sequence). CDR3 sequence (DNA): TGTGCCAGCAGAACCCTTGAGGGCGGTAGCACAGATACGCAGTATTTT. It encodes CASRTLEGGSTDTQYF. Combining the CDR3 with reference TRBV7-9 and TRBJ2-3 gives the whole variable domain DTGVSQNPRHKITKRGQNVTFRCDPISEHNRLYWYRQTLGQGPEFLTYFQNEAQLEKSRLLSDRFSAERPKGSFSTLEIQRTEQGDSAMYLCASRTLEGGSTDTQYFGPGTRLTVL.

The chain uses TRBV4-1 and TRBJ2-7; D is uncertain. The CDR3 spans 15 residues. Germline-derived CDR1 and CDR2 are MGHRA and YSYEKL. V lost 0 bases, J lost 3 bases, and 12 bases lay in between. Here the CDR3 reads CASSQESTIYYEQYF. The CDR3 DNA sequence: TGCGCCAGCAGCCAAGAGTCTACCATCTACTACGAGCAGTACTTC.

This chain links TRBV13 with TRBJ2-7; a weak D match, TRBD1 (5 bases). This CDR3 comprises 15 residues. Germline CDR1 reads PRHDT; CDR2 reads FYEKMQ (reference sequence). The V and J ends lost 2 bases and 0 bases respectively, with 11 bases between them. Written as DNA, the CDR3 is TGTGCCAGCAGCTTAAGGACACGAACCTCCTACGAGCAGTACTTC. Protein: CASSLRTRTSYEQYF.

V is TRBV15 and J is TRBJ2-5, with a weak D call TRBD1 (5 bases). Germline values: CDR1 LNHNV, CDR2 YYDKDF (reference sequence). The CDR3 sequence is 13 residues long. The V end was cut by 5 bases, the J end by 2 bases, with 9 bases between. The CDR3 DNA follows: TGTGCCACCAGCGCCAGGGTACAAGAGACCCAGTACTTC. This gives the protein CATSARVQETQYF.

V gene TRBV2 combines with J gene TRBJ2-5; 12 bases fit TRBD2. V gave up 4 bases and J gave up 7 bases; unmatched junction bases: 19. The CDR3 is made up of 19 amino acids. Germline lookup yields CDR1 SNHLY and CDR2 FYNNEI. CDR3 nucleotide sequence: TGTGCCAGCAGTGGGACAGGGGAGAGCAGAGGACTAGCGGGGTTGACCCAGTACTTC. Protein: CASSGTGESRGLAGLTQYF. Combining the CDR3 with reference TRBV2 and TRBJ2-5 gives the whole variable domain EPEVTQTPSHQVTQMGQEVILRCVPISNHLYFYWYRQILGQKVEFLVSFYNNEISEKSEIFDDQFSVERPDGSNFTLKIRSTKLEDSAMYFCASSGTGESRGLAGLTQYFGPGTRLLVL.